Following are 27 T cell receptor beta chains from one sample sequenced in a study of T cells in Graves' hyperthyroidism and ophthalmopathy. RNA transcripts served as the template for amplifying TCR beta CDR3 regions. An initial round of RT-PCR targeting the TCR CDR3 relied on the HTBI primer set. MiXCR, applied by TCRdb to the multiplex PCR reads, yields one record per CDR3 protein. The sample carries more than 600,000 distinct CDR3 sequences, about a sixth recorded once. The sequencing input was blood. The receptors here all came from a man aged 18 to 35 with Graves' hyperthyroidism.

Many counts were recorded for this clonotype. This chain joins TRBV27 and TRBJ1-2; 10 bases line up with TRBD1. The CDR3 totals 15 residues. The germline V gene has CDR1 MNHEY and CDR2 SMNVEV (reference sequence). Trimming at V came to 2 bases and at J to 8 bases, leaving 8 bases not matched to a gene. This CDR3 reads CASSLLGQGMRGYTF. Here the CDR3 DNA reads TGTGCCAGCAGTTTACTGGGACAGGGGATGAGAGGCTACACCTTC.

This clonotype was picked up many times. This rearrangement joins TRBV12-3 or TRBV12-4 to TRBJ2-6; the D is unclear. Trimming took off 5 bases at V and 0 bases at J, with 8 bases between the two ends. CDR3 length: 15 residues. CDR3 protein: CASSARFSGANVLTF. The CDR3 DNA is TGTGCCAGCAGTGCCCGCTTCTCTGGGGCCAACGTCCTGACTTTC.

The chain has TRBV7-8 and TRBJ2-7; the D gene is possibly TRBD2 (5 bases). V lost 7 bases and J 3 bases, leaving 16 bases between the germline ends. This CDR3 comprises 14 residues. The V gene's germline CDR1 is SGHVS and CDR2 FQNEAQ. CDR3 sequence reads: CASTPSRWNYEQYF. The DNA of the CDR3 is TGTGCCAGCACCCCTAGCCGGTGGAACTACGAGCAGTACTTC.

This clonotype was counted between two and nine times. V is TRBV11-2 and J is TRBJ2-2; 12 positions agree with TRBD1. There are 19 residues in the CDR3. The J segment lost 7 bases and the V segment lost 1 base, leaving 13 bases of the junction unmatched. CDR1 SGHAT and CDR2 FQNNGV come from the germline V gene. In DNA form, the CDR3 reads TGTGCCAGCAGCTTAGTTCCCCCCGGGACAGGGGGCAAGATCGGGGAGCTGTTTTTT. Amino acid sequence: CASSLVPPGTGGKIGELFF.

This clonotype was counted between two and nine times. The chain couples TRBV29-1 to TRBJ2-1; 7 positions match TRBD2. Unmatched junction bases numbered 8, after V lost 6 bases and J lost 3 bases. CDR3 length: 14 amino acids. CDR1 SQVTM and CDR2 ANQGSEA come from the germline V gene. The CDR3 bases are TGCAGCGTCCCGGGACTAAGCGTCTACAATGAGCAGTTCTTC. Translating it yields CSVPGLSVYNEQFF.

This clonotype was seen ten or more times. The rearrangement joins TRBV7-2 to TRBJ2-1; the D gene is possibly TRBD1 (6 bases). V dropped 4 bases and J dropped 10 bases, with 14 bases sitting between them. Germline assignment: CDR1 SGHTA and CDR2 FQGNSA. The CDR3 is made up of 13 amino acids. The chain's CDR3 is CASSSTGSLEQFF. The CDR3 region has the DNA TGTGCCAGCAGCTCAACAGGGTCCTTGGAGCAGTTCTTC.

Comment on this clonotype: A single base separates this from a much larger clone, so it may be a read error. The chain employs TRBV19 and TRBJ2-7; 8 nucleotides line up with TRBD2. CDR3 length: 14 residues. In germline, CDR1 is LNHDA, CDR2 SQIVND (reference sequence). The V gene end was trimmed by 5 bases and the J gene end by 1 base; junction bases not matched to a gene: 4. CDR3 nucleotide sequence: TGTGCCAGTAGTCAGGGACTAGAATCCTACGAGCAGTACTTC. It is translated as CASSQGLESYEQYF.

This clonotype was seen repeatedly, ten times or more. The chain combines TRBV7-9 with TRBJ2-7, with D possibly matching TRBD2 (5 bases). The length of the CDR3 is 13 residues. V lost 5 bases and J 4 bases, leaving 12 bases between the germline ends. Germline V gives CDR1 SEHNR, CDR2 FQNEAQ (reference sequence). For the CDR3, the DNA is TGTGCCAGCAGCCACACTAGTGTATACGAGCAGTACTTC. Translated, it gives CASSHTSVYEQYF. Filled out from reference TRBV7-9 and TRBJ2-7, the complete variable domain reads DTGVSQNPRHKITKRGQNVTFRCDPISEHNRLYWYRQTLGQGPEFLTYFQNEAQLEKSRLLSDRFSAERPKGSFSTLEIQRTEQGDSAMYLCASSHTSVYEQYFGPGTRLTVT.

This clonotype was seen a few times. The J gene is TRBJ2-2, the V gene TRBV29-1; no reliable D call. Trimming stripped 1 base from V and 2 bases from J, with 5 bases between. The CDR3 is 13 amino acids. Germline V gives CDR1 SQVTM, CDR2 ANQGSEA. CDR3 coding DNA: TGCAGCGTTGAAGGACCTAACACCGGGGAGCTGTTTTTT. This translates into CSVEGPNTGELFF.

With respect to this clonotype: This may come from a read error, since a much larger clone is one base off. The V and J genes are TRBV28 and TRBJ2-1; TRBD2 matches at 9 bases. This CDR3 region has 16 residues. The germline V gene encodes CDR1 MDHEN and CDR2 SYDVKM. Unmatched junction bases numbered 19, after V lost 10 bases and J lost 9 bases. The CDR3 DNA reads as TGTGCCACCCTATTTCGGTCTCTGCTAGCGGGAACTGAGCAGTTCTTC. Amino acid sequence: CATLFRSLLAGTEQFF.

The chain carries TRBV6-2 or TRBV6-3 and TRBJ1-2; 7 bases match TRBD1. Germline trimming cut 2 bases from V and 10 bases from J; bases unmatched to any gene: 10. Germline-derived CDR1 and CDR2 are MNHEY and SVGEGT. The CDR3 contains 14 residues. CDR3 residues: CASSYLTGSGPYTF. CDR3 nucleotide sequence: TGTGCCAGCAGTTACCTGACAGGGTCGGGGCCCTACACCTTC.

In this sample, this clonotype turned up many times. The chain combines TRBV27 with TRBJ2-1; 14 bases match TRBD2. CDR3 length: 19 amino acids. CDR1 and CDR2 from the germline V gene are MNHEY and SMNVEV (reference sequence). V lost 3 bases and J lost 0; bases outside the gene matches: 7. CDR3 residues: CASSLEGLAGESSYNEQFF. The CDR3 region has the DNA TGTGCCAGCAGTTTGGAGGGACTAGCGGGGGAGAGCTCCTACAATGAGCAGTTCTTC.

About this clonotype: A much larger clone lies one base from this, so it may be a read error. The chain couples TRBV18 to TRBJ2-3, with D perhaps matching TRBD1 (6 bases). V was clipped by 2 bases and J by 8 bases, with 20 bases between them. The V gene's germline CDR1 is KGHSH and CDR2 LQKENI. CDR3 length: 16 amino acids. The CDR3 spells CASSPSRGETTSTQYF. The CDR3 DNA reads TGTGCCAGCTCACCATCCAGGGGAGAGACCACATCTACGCAGTATTTT.

This clonotype was seen more than once but under ten times. Being one base from a much bigger clone, this may be a read error. Here the CDR3 omits its conserved ending phenylalanine or tryptophan, so a read error is the likely source. The chain recombines TRBV28 with TRBJ2-7, with D unresolved. In germline, CDR1 is MDHEN, CDR2 SYDVKM. With 2 bases removed from V and 5 bases from J, the gap between germline ends came to 10 bases. This CDR3 comprises 13 residues. The CDR3 coding sequence is TGTGCCAGCAGTTTACTCGGGTATAACGAGCAGTACCTC. It specifies CASSLLGYNEQYL.

The table lists this clonotype with a few counts. The chain is built from TRBV5-6 and TRBJ2-2; no reliable D call. The ends were cut back, 3 bases at V and 12 bases at J, with 12 bases in the middle. From germline, CDR1 is SGHDT and CDR2 YYEEEE. CDR3 size: 12 residues. CDR3 DNA: TGTGCCAGCAGCTGGCAGGACGGACAGCTGTTTTTT. Protein: CASSWQDGQLFF.

The rearrangement joins TRBV6-2 or TRBV6-3 to TRBJ2-1, with 9 bases matching TRBD2. The CDR3 has 14 amino acids. The junction had 4 bases not matched to a gene; V was cut back by 2 bases and J by 8 bases. Germline values: CDR1 MNHEY, CDR2 SVGEGT. The CDR3 nucleotides are TGTGCCAGCAGTTACGGGGTAGCGGGGGATGAGCAGTTCTTC. As protein: CASSYGVAGDEQFF.

This sequence joins TRBV2 and TRBJ2-1, with TRBD2 matching over 9 bases. Germline V gene lookup returns CDR1 SNHLY and CDR2 FYNNEI. V gave up 7 bases and J gave up 9 bases; unmatched junction bases: 7. The CDR3 sequence is 13 residues long. This chain's CDR3 is CASIFSGSTEQFF. The CDR3 DNA reads TGTGCCAGCATCTTTAGCGGGAGCACTGAGCAGTTCTTC.

This clonotype was found many times. The chain links TRBV7-9 to TRBJ2-7; 7 bases fit TRBD1. The CDR3 totals 14 residues. V shed 5 bases, J shed 3 bases, and the junction held 7 bases outside the gene matches. Germline values: CDR1 SEHNR, CDR2 FQNEAQ (reference sequence). The CDR3 reads CASSRKGGSYEQYF. The DNA of the CDR3 is TGTGCCAGCAGCCGTAAAGGGGGCAGCTACGAGCAGTACTTC.

This clonotype was observed at least ten times. The chain couples TRBV11-1 to TRBJ2-6; D is undetermined. The germline V gene encodes CDR1 SGHAT and CDR2 FQDESV (reference sequence). The CDR3 runs 15 residues. Trimming left V 5 bases short and J 0 bases short, with 8 bases between. The CDR3 loop reads CASSPVNSGANVLTF. The CDR3 nucleotides read TGTGCCAGCAGCCCAGTTAACTCTGGGGCCAACGTCCTGACTTTC.

This clonotype was found many times. The CDR3 nucleotides are TGTGCCAGCAGCTCCGGACAGGGAATGAATGAGCAGTTCTTC. It translates to CASSSGQGMNEQFF. The chain recombines TRBV7-9 with TRBJ2-1, with 8 nucleotides matching TRBD1. Per germline, CDR1 SEHNR and CDR2 FQNEAQ (reference sequence). The CDR3 has 14 residues. V shed 4 bases and J 7 bases; nucleotides not matched to a gene: 6. Supplemented by reference TRBV7-9 and TRBJ2-1, the full variable domain reads DTGVSQNPRHKITKRGQNVTFRCDPISEHNRLYWYRQTLGQGPEFLTYFQNEAQLEKSRLLSDRFSAERPKGSFSTLEIQRTEQGDSAMYLCASSSGQGMNEQFFGPGTRLTVL.

Concerning this clonotype: A much larger clone differs from this one at a single base, so this may be a read error. V is TRBV6-5 and J is TRBJ1-5; 9 bases agree with TRBD1. The last part of the DNA fits TRBJ2-3 better; the J call may be wrong. The CDR3 is 14 residues long. CDR1 and CDR2 (germline): MNHEY, SVGAGI. The CDR3 DNA reads as TGTGCCAGCAGTTCCCGGGACAGGGTTCAGCCCCAGTATTTT. It yields the protein CASSSRDRVQPQYF.

The gene calls are TRBV6-1 and TRBJ2-3, with 11 bases that match TRBD2. The V and J ends lost 5 bases and 2 bases, in that order; junction bases with no gene match: 9. The CDR3 totals 17 residues. Germline V CDR1 and CDR2: MNHNS, SASEGT. Here the CDR3 DNA reads TGTGCCAGCAGTCTCCTAGCGGGAGGCCGGGACACAGATACGCAGTATTTT. It yields the protein CASSLLAGGRDTDTQYF.

At least ten counts were recorded for this clonotype. The chain couples TRBV5-5 to TRBJ1-4; tentatively, D is TRBD1 (5 bases). The CDR3 is made up of 14 amino acids. Trimming stripped 7 bases from V and 3 bases from J, with 13 bases between. The germline V gene encodes CDR1 SGHKS and CDR2 YYEKEE (reference sequence). CDR3 DNA: TGTGCCAGCGCCGAGGGGAGGGCTAATGAAAAACTGTTTTTT. It yields the protein CASAEGRANEKLFF. Combining the CDR3 with reference TRBV5-5 and TRBJ1-4 gives the whole variable domain DAGVTQSPTHLIKTRGQQVTLRCSPISGHKSVSWYQQVLGQGPQFIFQYYEKEERGRGNFPDRFSARQFPNYSSELNVNALLLGDSALYLCASAEGRANEKLFFGSGTQLSVL.

This clonotype was counted between two and nine times. The J gene is TRBJ2-7, the V gene TRBV4-1, with TRBD2 matching over 15 bases. The CDR3 has 17 residues. Per germline, CDR1 MGHRA and CDR2 YSYEKL. V dropped 2 bases and J dropped 4; count of bases not matched to a gene: 6. The CDR3 loop reads CASSQTPGLAGGYEQYF. The CDR3 DNA follows: TGCGCCAGCAGCCAAACCCCTGGACTAGCGGGAGGGTACGAGCAGTACTTC.

The table lists this clonotype with a few counts. In DNA form, the CDR3 reads TGCGCCAGCAGTGCAGCACCTTCAAACTATGGCTACACCTTC. Translating it yields CASSAAPSNYGYTF. This chain connects TRBV4-3 to TRBJ1-2, with D unresolved. Germline CDR1 LGHNA, CDR2 YSLEER. Trimming left V 6 bases short and J 2 bases short, with 13 bases between. There are 14 residues in the CDR3.

The gene calls are TRBV5-1 and TRBJ2-1; D might be TRBD1 or TRBD2, each matching 5 bases. This CDR3 has 16 amino acids. V shed 0 bases and J shed 0 bases, with 10 bases lying between them. Germline V gene data show CDR1 as SGHRS and CDR2 as YFSETQ. The CDR3 reads CASSLAGTDSYNEQFF. DNA for the CDR3: TGCGCCAGCAGCTTGGCCGGGACCGACTCCTACAATGAGCAGTTCTTC.

This clonotype turned up a few times. V usage is TRBV20-1 and J usage is TRBJ1-2; D remains ambiguous. The CDR3 is 12 residues long. Germline V gene sequence: CDR1 DFQATT, CDR2 SNEGSKA (reference sequence). The V end lost 1 base, the J end lost 4 bases, and 7 bases lay between the germline ends. In DNA form, the CDR3 reads TGCAGTGCTAGAGGGGGAATCTATGGCTACACCTTC. Translating it yields CSARGGIYGYTF.